The rows below give T cell receptor beta chains drawn from one sample of a study of blood T cell repertoires in COVID-19. Method: immunoSEQ multiplex PCR; TCRdb's copy keeps in-frame clones and lacks some. The sample holds about 270,000 clones; approximately 90% are singletons and the top ten take roughly 3.9%. Source material: PBMCs or T cells enriched from blood (not recorded which). These receptor sequences come from a young woman with acute COVID-19. The CDR3 runs from the conserved cysteine through the conserved F or W. The D gene is left open where the match is weak. Only part of the rows carry a size: once, few, many, or a class if the clone is expanded.

clone_size cdr3_length j_call v_call d_call cdr3_aa cdr3_nt
- 15 TRBJ2-7 TRBV4-1 TRBD1 CASSPRDSEPYEQYF TGCGCCAGCAGCCCTCGGGACAGCGAACCCTACGAGCAGTACTTC
- 15 TRBJ2-1 TRBV19 TRBD2 CASSRLAGEVGEQFF TGTGCCAGTAGTAGACTAGCGGGAGAGGTAGGTGAGCAGTTCTTC
- 14 TRBJ2-7 TRBV10-3 - CAISEGGQGGEQYF TGTGCCATCAGTGAAGGAGGGCAGGGAGGCGAGCAGTACTTC
once 14 TRBJ2-7 TRBV7-8 - CASSWPGEAYEQYF TGTGCCAGCAGCTGGCCGGGGGAAGCCTACGAGCAGTACTTC
- 16 TRBJ2-7 TRBV11-2 TRBD2 CASSLPKSGKAYEQYF TGTGCCAGCAGCTTACCCAAAAGCGGGAAGGCCTACGAGCAGTACTTC
- 18 TRBJ2-7 TRBV5-1 - CASSLAPSTGQTRYEQYF TGCGCCAGCAGCTTGGCCCCCTCGACTGGACAGACCCGCTACGAGCAGTACTTC
- 15 TRBJ1-2 TRBV24-1 - CATSDASEGRYGYTF TGTGCCACCAGTGATGCGTCGGAGGGGCGCTATGGCTACACCTTC
- 11 TRBJ2-7 TRBV2 - CASSYSYEQYF TGTGCCAGCAGTTACTCCTACGAGCAGTACTTC
- 17 TRBJ2-1 TRBV19 TRBD2 CASSIARLAGGLDEQFF TGTGCCAGTAGTATAGCGCGGCTAGCGGGAGGGCTCGATGAGCAGTTCTTC
- 13 TRBJ1-1 TRBV24-1 TRBD1 CATSDWDRGVAFF TGTGCCACCAGTGATTGGGACAGGGGGGTAGCTTTCTTT
once 13 TRBJ2-1 TRBV18 TRBD1 CASSPGTGNEQFF TGTGCCAGCTCACCCGGGACAGGGAATGAGCAGTTCTTC
- 14 TRBJ2-7 TRBV9 - CASSAGAASYEQYF TGTGCCAGCAGCGCCGGAGCGGCCTCCTACGAGCAGTACTTC
- 18 TRBJ1-1 TRBV28 TRBD1 CASSIPRGRGLANTEAFF TGTGCCAGCAGTATACCTAGGGGCAGGGGGCTAGCGAACACTGAAGCTTTCTTT
- 14 TRBJ2-7 TRBV7-8 TRBD2 CASSLAGGDYEQYF TGTGCCAGCAGCTTGGCGGGAGGGGACTACGAGCAGTACTTC
once 15 TRBJ2-3 TRBV9 TRBD2 CASSALAGTADTQYF TGTGCCAGCAGCGCCCTAGCGGGGACGGCGGATACGCAGTATTTT
- 15 TRBJ2-7 TRBV4-1 TRBD1 CASSPQTGGWYEQYF TGCGCCAGCAGCCCCCAGACAGGGGGGTGGTACGAGCAGTACTTC